The 6 T cell receptor beta chains presented below share a single source sample, sequenced in a study of radiotherapy plus CTLA-4 blockade in lung cancer. Assay: immunoSEQ multiplex PCR; the TCRdb copy retains only in-frame clones and omits some. In the table there are 45,000 to 55,000 clones, approximately 86% of which are singletons. The sequenced sample was peripheral blood, obtained from a patient treated with radiotherapy plus ipilimumab. These receptors were collected from a human donor with non-small cell lung cancer that progressed on radiotherapy plus ipilimumab. Some clones in this sample may be carry-over from other donors' samples.

This chain links TRBV10-3 with TRBJ2-5, with TRBD2 identical over 8 bases. J gave up 4 bases and V 0 bases, and 13 bases lay outside the gene matches. CDR3 length: 18 amino acids. Germline-derived CDR1 and CDR2 are ENHRY and SYGVKD. The CDR3 sequence: CAISESTRGGRLRETQYF. CDR3 coding DNA: TGTGCCATCAGTGAGTCGACTCGGGGGGGGCGCTTACGAGAGACCCAGTACTTC.

This chain uses TRBV11-2 with TRBJ2-3; D possibly corresponds to TRBD2 (6 bases). V lost 3 bases and J 4 bases, leaving 20 bases between the germline ends. CDR3 length equals 17 residues. The germline CDR1 and CDR2 sequences are SGHAT and FQNNGV. CDR3 in amino acids: CASSFSLSGVLADTQYF. For the CDR3, the DNA is TGTGCCAGCAGCTTTTCCCTTAGCGGTGTTCTGGCAGATACGCAGTATTTT.

This chain links TRBV6-6 with TRBJ1-1; D gene ambiguous. This CDR3 comprises 16 residues. V lost 0 bases and J lost 5, with 16 bases in between. Looked up from germline, CDR1 is MNHNY and CDR2 is SVGAGI (reference sequence). The CDR3 nucleotides are TGTGCCAGCAGTTACTCCGGGGATGTAGGCAGGACTGAAGCTTTCTTT. Translation gives CASSYSGDVGRTEAFF.

The chain is built from TRBV15 and TRBJ2-3; D uncertain. The germline V and J ends were trimmed by 2 bases and 3 bases, with 21 bases remaining between them. This CDR3 spans 18 amino acids. Germline V lookup: CDR1 LNHNV, CDR2 YYDKDF (reference sequence). This chain's CDR3 is CATSRSSAVGWLTDTQYF. CDR3 bases: TGTGCCACCAGCAGATCCTCCGCAGTCGGGTGGTTAACAGATACGCAGTATTTT.

This chain joins TRBV18 and TRBJ2-7; tentative D call: TRBD1 (6 bases). Germline CDR1 is KGHSH and CDR2 is LQKENI. Trimming pared 3 bases from V and 2 bases from J, leaving 11 bases between. CDR3 length: 14 residues. In DNA, the CDR3 is TGTGCCAGCTCACCTGAGACAGGCCCCTACGAGCAGTACTTC. Translation gives CASSPETGPYEQYF. The whole variable domain, filled in from reference TRBV18 and TRBJ2-7, reads NAGVMQNPRHLVRRRGQEARLRCSPMKGHSHVYWYRQLPEEGLKFMVYLQKENIIDESGMPKERFSAEFPKEGPSILRIQQVVRGDSAAYFCASSPETGPYEQYFGPGTRLTVT.

The chain employs TRBV2 and TRBJ2-3; 12 nucleotides align to TRBD2. Unmatched junction bases numbered 3, after V lost 5 bases and J lost 0 bases. Germline V gives CDR1 SNHLY, CDR2 FYNNEI. CDR3 length: 16 amino acids. The CDR3 DNA follows: TGTGCCAGCAGTCCCGGGACTAGCGGGAGCACAGATACGCAGTATTTT. This codes for CASSPGTSGSTDTQYF.